Following are 21 T cell receptor beta chains from one sample sequenced in a study of tumor and adjacent non-tumor tissue in lung cancer. A modified ARM-PCR protocol with three rounds of nested PCR amplified TCRbeta. TCRdb itself ran the multiplex PCR reads through MiXCR, one entry per CDR3 protein. This repertoire shows 80,000 or so distinct CDR3 sequences, roughly 80% found once; its top ten account for about 51%. This sample's RNA came from whole unsorted tissue. The normal lung tissue was taken more than 3 cm from the tumor edge. Sequenced sample: distant non-tumor lung tissue. All receptors come from a man between 60 and 75 years old with non-small cell lung cancer.

As concerns this clonotype: One end of the junction fails to match germline, which may point to a read error. The V gene is TRBV29-1, the J gene TRBJ2-7; 7 positions match TRBD1. CDR3 length: 15 residues. CDR1 SQVTM and CDR2 ANQGSEA come from the germline V gene. The CDR3 DNA reads TGTAGCGTTGACCGGGACAGAGTTCTAGTCTACGAGCAGTACTTC. This sequence encodes CSVDRDRVLVYEQYF.

The genes are TRBV11-3 and TRBJ2-3, with TRBD1 matching 8 bases. The CDR3 totals 14 residues. Germline CDR1 is SGHNT and CDR2 is YENEEA. Trimming cost V 5 bases and J 8 bases; bases outside gene matches: 9. Here the CDR3 reads CASSHTGGSGTQYF. The CDR3 DNA reads as TGTGCCAGCAGCCACACAGGGGGATCAGGTACGCAGTATTTT.

Details on this clonotype: Mismatch with germline at one junction end may stem from a read error. J is TRBJ2-1 and V is TRBV11-3, with TRBD2 matching over 11 bases. The CDR3 extends over 17 amino acids. The germline CDR1 and CDR2 sequences are SGHNT and YENEEA. In nucleotides, the CDR3 is TGTGACAGCAGCTTAGATCTACTAGCGGGAGCAGGTAATGAGCAGTTCTTC. Translating gives CDSSLDLLAGAGNEQFF.

Turning to this clonotype: At one of its ends the junction is not consistent with the germline gene, which may arise from a read error. This chain uses TRBV11-3 with TRBJ2-2; TRBD1 or TRBD2 may be the D gene (5 bases each). Germline CDR1 is SGHNT and CDR2 is YENEEA. The CDR3 runs to 18 residues. CDR3 region: CASSQTGFRPRGTGELFF. The CDR3 bases are TGTGCCAGCAGCCAAACGGGTTTCCGACCCCGAGGGACCGGAGAGCTGTTTTTT.

The V gene is TRBV4-2, the J gene TRBJ2-7; D possibly matches TRBD1 or TRBD2 (5 bases each). The germline V gene has CDR1 LGHNA and CDR2 YNFKEQ. V lost 3 bases, J lost 2 bases, and 17 bases lay in between. This CDR3 region has 16 residues. Here the CDR3 DNA reads TGTGCCAGCAGCCAGGATTATCCAGGGAGCACCTACGAGCAGTACTTC. It is translated as CASSQDYPGSTYEQYF.

J is TRBJ1-2 and V is TRBV6-2 or TRBV6-3, with a weak D call TRBD1 (5 bases). V was trimmed by 7 bases and J by 5 bases, leaving 17 bases between them. The CDR3 is made up of 14 amino acids. Germline CDR1 reads MNHEY; CDR2 reads SVGEGT. The CDR3 sequence is CASTPGTDYYGYTF. CDR3 sequence (DNA): TGTGCCAGCACTCCAGGGACGGATTATTATGGCTACACCTTC.

Turning to this clonotype: No conserved phenylalanine or tryptophan is present at the end of the CDR3, so a read error is the likely explanation. The chain recombines TRBV28 with TRBJ1-5, with TRBD1 as a possible D gene (6 bases). The V gene lost 10 bases and the J gene lost 6 bases, with 19 bases spanning the gap. CDR1 is MDHEN and CDR2 is SYDVKM in the germline V gene. This CDR3 comprises 14 residues. CDR3 DNA sequence: TGTGCCACTAGAGTATCCGGGGGCGCTCAGCCCCAGCATTCT. As protein: CATRVSGGAQPQHS.

Turning to this clonotype: A junction boundary mismatches the germline segment, possibly from a read error. The chain links TRBV4-3 to TRBJ2-3; D perhaps matches TRBD2 (5 bases). Germline V lookup: CDR1 LGHNA, CDR2 YSLEER. The CDR3 loop spans 16 amino acids. The DNA for the CDR3 is TGCGCCAGCAGCCATGCAGCGGCCTCCGGCACAGATTCGCAGTATTTT. As protein: CASSHAAASGTDSQYF.

This clonotype was seen repeatedly, ten times or more. This chain links TRBV5-5 with TRBJ2-7; 8 bases line up with TRBD1. The CDR3 consists of 17 residues. The germline V gene has CDR1 SGHKS and CDR2 YYEKEE (reference sequence). Germline trimming cut 2 bases from V and 3 bases from J; bases unmatched to any gene: 13. CDR3 nucleotides: TGTGCCAGCAGCTTCAGGCGGGGCCAGGGGGCCAGCTACGAGCAGTACTTC. Translation gives CASSFRRGQGASYEQYF.

This clonotype is classed as medium-sized. This chain uses TRBV5-4 with TRBJ2-6, with D tentatively TRBD1 (5 bases). Germline V gene lookup returns CDR1 SGHNT and CDR2 YYREEE (reference sequence). This CDR3 contains 18 residues. Trimming stripped 4 bases from V and 0 bases from J, with 17 bases between. This CDR3 reads CASSPGAGPPSGANVLTF. The CDR3 nucleotides read TGTGCCAGCAGCCCTGGCGCAGGGCCTCCCTCTGGGGCCAACGTCCTGACTTTC. The full variable domain, with the rest looked up from reference TRBV5-4 and TRBJ2-6, is ETGVTQSPTHLIKTRGQQVTLRCSSQSGHNTVSWYQQALGQGPQFIFQYYREEENGRGNFPPRFSGLQFPNYSSELNVNALELDDSALYLCASSPGAGPPSGANVLTFGAGSRLTVL.

Regarding this clonotype: The junction shows a germline mismatch at one end, possibly a read error. In DNA, the CDR3 is TGTGCCTGTAGCGCCGGTCGACAGGGACGAGGCGACACTGAAGCCTTCTTT. It codes for CACSAGRQGRGDTEAFF. The chain employs TRBV5-4 and TRBJ1-1; 7 bases line up with TRBD1. The CDR3 is made up of 17 amino acids. Germline values: CDR1 SGHNT, CDR2 YYREEE (reference sequence).

As regards this clonotype: Since a much larger clone is just one base distant, this may be a read error. V is TRBV12-5 and J is TRBJ1-6; 8 bases are shared with TRBD1. The V gene's germline CDR1 is LGHNT and CDR2 FRNRAP. Trimming removed 5 bases from V and 9 bases from J; junction bases left unmatched: 6. The CDR3 contains 14 residues. The CDR3 bases are TGTGCTAGTGGTCCTGACAGGGGCTGTTCACCCCTCCACTTT. Translated: CASGPDRGCSPLHF. Filled out from reference TRBV12-5 and TRBJ1-6, the complete variable domain reads DARVTQTPRHKVTEMGQEVTMRCQPILGHNTVFWYRQTMMQGLELLAYFRNRAPLDDSGMPKDRFSAEMPDATLATLKIQPSEPRDSAVYFCASGPDRGCSPLHFGNGTRLTVT.

The chain joins TRBV11-3 to TRBJ2-1, with D tentatively TRBD2 (5 bases). The CDR3 is 20 residues long. Germline V gene sequence: CDR1 SGHNT, CDR2 YENEEA. Trimming pared 2 bases from V and 0 bases from J, leaving 23 bases between. Written as DNA, the CDR3 is TGTGCCAGCAGCTTACACCCCGGGATTAGCGTGGCAAGCTCCTACAATGAGCAGTTCTTC. Translating it yields CASSLHPGISVASSYNEQFF.

In the case of this clonotype: Since the CDR3 does not end with the conserved phenylalanine or tryptophan, this likely comes from a read error. V is TRBV5-1 and J is TRBJ2-7; TRBD2 agrees at 10 bases. Germline assignment: CDR1 SGHRS and CDR2 YFSETQ. This CDR3 has 15 amino acids. V was clipped by 0 bases and J by 0 bases; unmatched bases: 0. CDR3 coding DNA: TGCGCCAGCAGCTTGGGGACTAGCGGCTCCTACGAGCAGTACTAC. Translated, it gives CASSLGTSGSYEQYY.

This clonotype was picked up many times. The chain combines TRBV4-2 with TRBJ1-3, with 7 positions matching TRBD1. This CDR3 spans 16 amino acids. The trim removed 5 bases at V and 0 bases at J, leaving 7 bases unmatched. Germline V lookup: CDR1 LGHNA, CDR2 YNFKEQ. The CDR3 is CASSSYGTASGNTIYF. CDR3 in DNA: TGTGCCAGCAGCAGTTACGGGACAGCCTCTGGAAACACCATATATTTT.

The chain recombines TRBV6-2 or TRBV6-3 with TRBJ2-6; maybe TRBD1 (5 bases). CDR1 is MNHEY and CDR2 is SVGEGT in the germline V gene. The V and J ends lost 10 bases and 0 bases respectively, with 37 bases between them. CDR3 length: 23 amino acids. The CDR3 is CANSSTTARVFQNKFSGANVLTF. Here the CDR3 DNA reads TGTGCCAATAGTTCAACGACAGCCCGTGTATTTCAGAACAAATTCTCTGGGGCCAACGTCCTGACTTTC.

Worth noting for this clonotype: Germline and junction disagree at one end, which may indicate a read error. The chain is built from TRBV6-5 and TRBJ2-3; D gene unclear. This CDR3 contains 12 residues. Germline values: CDR1 MNHEY, CDR2 SVGAGI. The CDR3 nucleotides are TGTGCCAGCAGCGCAGGTACAGATGCGCACTATTTT. Amino acid sequence: CASSAGTDAHYF.

CDR3 in DNA: TGTGCCGCCAGCATTCAGGGGGCAGATACGCAGTATTTT. This gives the protein CAASIQGADTQYF. The genes are TRBV11-3 and TRBJ2-3; 7 positions agree with TRBD1. Looked up from germline, CDR1 is SGHNT and CDR2 is YENEEA. The J segment lost 4 bases and the V segment lost 11 bases, leaving 9 bases of the junction unmatched. The CDR3 covers 13 residues.

In the case of this clonotype: No conserved phenylalanine or tryptophan is present at the end of the CDR3, so a read error is the likely explanation. The gene calls are TRBV20-1 and TRBJ2-7; 11 bases are shared with TRBD1. This CDR3 has 14 amino acids. V lost 3 bases to trimming and J lost 6 bases; unmatched junction nucleotides: 7. Germline V gene lookup returns CDR1 DFQATT and CDR2 SNEGSKA (reference sequence). The CDR3 region has the DNA TGCAGTGCTAGCCCAGGACAGGGGGCAATCGAGCAGTACTTA. Its translation is CSASPGQGAIEQYL.

On this clonotype itself: Since the CDR3 does not end with the conserved phenylalanine or tryptophan, this likely comes from a read error. J is TRBJ2-6 and V is TRBV11-2; a weak D match, TRBD1 (5 bases). The CDR3 covers 14 residues. The V gene's germline CDR1 is SGHAT and CDR2 FQNNGV. CDR3 nucleotide sequence: TGTGCCTGCAGTCCTATATCTGGGGCCAACATCCTGACTTAC. Protein product: CACSPISGANILTY.

For this clonotype: At one end the junction does not follow the germline gene, possibly because of a read error. V is TRBV18 and J is TRBJ2-1; no clear D. Per germline, CDR1 KGHSH and CDR2 LQKENI. This CDR3 comprises 14 residues. The CDR3 loop is CASSPAQANNEQLF. The DNA for the CDR3 is TGTGCCAGCTCCCCGGCCCAGGCGAACAATGAGCAGTTATTC.